This entry lists 11 T cell receptor beta chains sequenced from one sample in a study of regulatory T cells in long-lasting Graves disease (dated by TCRdb to the early 2020s). The time point label corresponds to: newly diagnosed GD, antithyroid drugs for less than 3 months. For both TCR sequencing and RNA sequencing, RNA was extracted from PBMCs in TRIzol. Libraries were built with multiplex PCR. The data were produced on an Illumina HiSeq 4000. iRepertoire HTBI primers and Arm-PCR amplification of CDR3 regions were used to construct TCR beta libraries. TCRdb applied fastp at Q25 and MiXCR to the public reads, then kept only in-frame beta chains. CDR3 protein duplicates are merged, each entry listing the most common genes and DNA. The sample table contains some 220,000 distinct CDR3 sequences; only one count was recorded for approximately 19% of them. Around 11% of the sample goes to the ten largest clones.

These same records also appear under a second study, on T cells in Graves' hyperthyroidism and ophthalmopathy.

This specimen consisted of peripheral blood mononuclear cells (PBMCs), obtained at new diagnosis, from a patient treated with antithyroid drugs. All receptors derive from a woman aged 25 to 45 with Graves disease. Donor details come from another sample of the same person, matched by shared clones.

This clonotype was detected many times. The chain couples TRBV2 to TRBJ2-7, with 7 positions matching TRBD1. Germline CDR1 and CDR2: SNHLY and FYNNEI. This CDR3 is 15 amino acids long. The J segment lost 6 bases and the V segment lost 9 bases, leaving 17 bases of the junction unmatched. The CDR3 here is CASIRQGMPRSEQYF. CDR3 nucleotides: TGTGCCAGTATTCGACAGGGTATGCCCCGGTCCGAGCAGTACTTC. Combining the CDR3 with reference TRBV2 and TRBJ2-7 gives the whole variable domain EPEVTQTPSHQVTQMGQEVILRCVPISNHLYFYWYRQILGQKVEFLVSFYNNEISEKSEIFDDQFSVERPDGSNFTLKIRSTKLEDSAMYFCASIRQGMPRSEQYFGPGTRLTVT.

At least ten counts were recorded for this clonotype. The chain has TRBV19 and TRBJ2-6; D call uncertain. Germline CDR1 reads LNHDA; CDR2 reads SQIVND (reference sequence). This CDR3 contains 17 residues. Trimming pared 3 bases from V and 0 bases from J, leaving 12 bases between. CDR3 loop: CASSIGRFFSGANVLTF. CDR3 DNA: TGTGCCAGTAGTATCGGCAGGTTCTTCTCTGGGGCCAACGTCCTGACTTTC.

The V and J genes are TRBV12-3 or TRBV12-4 and TRBJ1-3, with D perhaps TRBD1 (5 bases). The CDR3 is made up of 15 amino acids. With 6 bases removed from V and 0 bases from J, the gap between germline ends came to 12 bases. Written as DNA, the CDR3 is TGTGCCAGCAGAAACAGGTACCACTCTGGAAACACCATATATTTT. This codes for CASRNRYHSGNTIYF.

On this clonotype itself: This likely reflects a read error, since a far larger clone is one base away. The chain combines TRBV12-3 or TRBV12-4 with TRBJ1-1, with a tentative D call TRBD1 (5 bases). This CDR3 comprises 12 residues. Trimming took off 6 bases at V and 4 bases at J, with 9 bases between the two ends. The CDR3 DNA follows: TGTGCCAGCAGATTGGGGGTCACTGAAGCTTTCTTT. This sequence encodes CASRLGVTEAFF.

This chain uses TRBV15 with TRBJ1-5; D is unclear. The germline V and J ends were trimmed by 3 bases and 4 bases, with 13 bases remaining between them. Germline V gene sequence: CDR1 LNHNV, CDR2 YYDKDF (reference sequence). This CDR3 contains 15 residues. This CDR3 reads CATSRRRERNQPQHF. As DNA, the CDR3 is TGTGCCACCAGCAGGAGGAGGGAGAGAAATCAGCCCCAGCATTTT.

The chain combines TRBV4-1 with TRBJ2-5, with D perhaps TRBD1 (5 bases). Trimming pared 0 bases from V and 7 bases from J, leaving 21 bases between. Per the germline V gene, CDR1 is MGHRA and CDR2 is YSYEKL. The CDR3 spans 17 residues. The chain's CDR3 is CASSQDGSAGMVGTQYF. The CDR3 region has the DNA TGCGCCAGCAGCCAAGATGGCTCAGCAGGGATGGTGGGGACCCAGTACTTC.

This clonotype was seen at least ten times. The chain carries TRBV28 and TRBJ1-5; no clear D gene. This CDR3 contains 16 residues. Trimming shortened V by 5 bases and J by 4 bases, and 18 bases separated the two germline ends. Germline loops: CDR1 MDHEN, CDR2 SYDVKM. The CDR3 reads CASSPRIRDLNQPQHF. CDR3 sequence (DNA): TGTGCCAGCAGTCCTCGGATTCGCGATTTGAATCAGCCCCAGCATTTT.

This clonotype was observed many times. The gene calls are TRBV6-1 and TRBJ2-2, with TRBD2 matching over 11 bases. V dropped 6 bases and J dropped 2; count of bases not matched to a gene: 8. This CDR3 has 17 amino acids. The V gene's germline CDR1 is MNHNS and CDR2 SASEGT. The CDR3 spells CASRNRGLAVNTGELFF. DNA for the CDR3: TGTGCCAGCAGGAATAGGGGACTAGCGGTAAACACCGGGGAGCTGTTTTTT.

This clonotype was picked up many times. The chain uses TRBV7-9 and TRBJ2-3; TRBD1 agrees at 9 bases. The CDR3 loop spans 17 amino acids. Losses at the gene ends were 8 bases for V and 3 bases for J; bases not matched to a gene: 15. Germline values: CDR1 SEHNR, CDR2 FQNEAQ (reference sequence). The CDR3 nucleotides read TGTGCCAGCGGGACAAAAAGAGGGACAGGGAAGACAGATACGCAGTATTTT. It encodes CASGTKRGTGKTDTQYF.

This clonotype has at least ten counts. The chain recombines TRBV6-5 with TRBJ1-5; D unresolved. V lost 0 bases to trimming and J lost 6 bases, with 12 bases between them. Germline V gives CDR1 MNHEY, CDR2 SVGAGI. The CDR3 is 15 amino acids. This CDR3 reads CASSYSREVGQPQHF. CDR3 DNA: TGTGCCAGCAGTTACTCCCGGGAGGTCGGTCAGCCCCAGCATTTT.

This clonotype showed up many times. The chain recombines TRBV9 with TRBJ1-2, with D hard to call. The CDR3 consists of 13 residues. V was trimmed by 0 bases and J by 0 bases, leaving 3 bases between them. The germline V gene has CDR1 SGDLS and CDR2 YYNGEE. The CDR3: CASSVEANYGYTF. The CDR3 DNA follows: TGTGCCAGCAGCGTAGAGGCTAACTATGGCTACACCTTC. Supplemented by reference TRBV9 and TRBJ1-2, the full variable domain reads DSGVTQTPKHLITATGQRVTLRCSPRSGDLSVYWYQQSLDQGLQFLIQYYNGEERAKGNILERFSAQQFPDLHSELNLSSLELGDSALYFCASSVEANYGYTFGSGTRLTVV.